A selection of T cell receptor beta chains follows, all from one sample in a study of T cells in Graves' hyperthyroidism and ophthalmopathy. TCRdb reprocessed the multiplex PCR reads via MiXCR and lists one record per CDR3 protein. The repertoire consists of 540,000 or so distinct CDR3 sequences, with roughly 50% occurring once and the leading ten covering 15% to 20%. Material: peripheral blood or thyroid tissue (not recorded which). These receptors were obtained from an adult woman with Graves' disease, either hyperthyroidism or ophthalmopathy (not recorded which). Both conserved end residues are part of each CDR3. D genes are given only for firm matches. Clone size is stated in some rows and not others, as once, few, many or a class when expanded.

d_call clone_size j_call v_call cdr3_aa cdr3_nt
TRBD1 many TRBJ2-7 TRBV5-1 CASSSPSGGKYF TGCGCCAGCAGCTCCCCGTCAGGGGGAAAATACTTC
TRBD1 - TRBJ1-4 TRBV25-1 CATGQENEKLFF TGTGCCACGGGACAGGAAAATGAAAAACTGTTTTTT
TRBD1 - TRBJ2-7 TRBV29-1 CSVSSGQYYEQYF TGCAGCGTTAGCTCGGGACAGTACTACGAGCAGTACTTC
TRBD1 - TRBJ1-6 TRBV10-3 CAISVNRGVLNSPLHF TGTGCCATCAGTGTGAACAGGGGGGTTTTGAATTCACCCCTCCACTTT
- many TRBJ1-2 TRBV5-1 CASSLLPQTEGNYGYTF TGCGCCAGCAGCTTGCTCCCGCAAACGGAGGGTAACTATGGCTACACCTTC
- few TRBJ1-6 TRBV27 CASSLAGPLNSPLHF TGTGCCAGCAGTTTAGCGGGGCCCCTTAATTCACCCCTCCACTTT
TRBD1 - TRBJ1-5 TRBV20-1 CSAVDRGLETQHF TGCAGTGCTGTTGACAGGGGACTAGAGACCCAGCATTTT
TRBD2 - TRBJ2-7 TRBV20-1 CSARDRAGGPRYEQYF TGCAGTGCTAGAGATCGAGCGGGAGGGCCTCGATACGAGCAGTACTTC
- - TRBJ2-7 TRBV6-5 CASSDRLPPYEQYF TGTGCCAGCAGTGACAGGCTCCCACCCTACGAGCAGTACTTC
- - TRBJ1-1 TRBV14 CASSTRRAANTEAFF TGTGCCAGCAGCACCCGGAGGGCCGCGAACACTGAAGCTTTCTTT
- once TRBJ2-7 TRBV10-3 CAIGGEAPNYEQYF TGTGCCATCGGAGGGGAGGCTCCCAACTACGAGCAGTACTTC
- - TRBJ2-7 TRBV10-3 CAAGAGIYEQYF TGTGCCGCCGGGGCAGGGATCTACGAGCAGTACTTC
TRBD1 few TRBJ2-7 TRBV5-1 CASSKTGGDEQYF TGCGCCAGCAGCAAAACAGGGGGCGACGAGCAGTACTTC
- many TRBJ2-2 TRBV11-3 CASSPLRTGELFF TGTGCCAGCAGCCCCTTACGTACCGGGGAGCTGTTTTTT
- many TRBJ2-3 TRBV10-3 CAISTPSTDTQYF TGTGCCATCAGCACCCCAAGCACAGATACGCAGTATTTT
- few TRBJ2-6 TRBV5-1 CASSSDTNSGANVLTF TGCGCCAGCAGCTCGGACACCAACTCTGGGGCCAACGTCCTGACTTTC
- many TRBJ2-7 TRBV20-1 CSARPDDRGVPYEQYF TGCAGTGCTAGACCCGACGACCGAGGAGTCCCCTACGAGCAGTACTTC
- - TRBJ1-5 TRBV5-1 CASSLYGDVNQPQHF TGCGCCAGCAGCTTGTATGGGGATGTAAATCAGCCCCAGCATTTT
- many TRBJ2-7 TRBV9 CASSVGGQLSSYEQYF TGTGCCAGCAGCGTAGGAGGGCAGCTCAGCTCCTACGAGCAGTACTTC
TRBD2 - TRBJ2-1 TRBV7-2 CASRLQSGLAGSEQFF TGTGCCAGCAGGTTACAATCGGGACTAGCGGGGAGTGAGCAGTTCTTC
- - TRBJ2-5 TRBV29-1 CSVPSMGETQYF TGCAGCGTCCCCTCAATGGGAGAGACCCAGTACTTC
- many TRBJ1-1 TRBV5-4 CASSGTSGEAAFF TGTGCCAGCAGCGGGACCTCTGGTGAAGCGGCTTTCTTT
- - TRBJ2-7 TRBV12-3/TRBV12-4 CASSLTQTSRYEQYF TGTGCCAGCAGTTTAACCCAGACTAGTCGTTACGAGCAGTACTTC
- few TRBJ1-1 TRBV2 CAQGENTEAFF TGTGCTCAGGGTGAGAACACTGAAGCTTTCTTT
TRBD2 - TRBJ2-7 TRBV27 CASSYAASGVYEQYF TGTGCCAGCTCCTACGCGGCTAGCGGTGTCTACGAGCAGTACTTC
- many TRBJ1-5 TRBV15 CATSNDYRPRLGQPQHF TGTGCCACCAGCAACGACTATAGGCCGCGGCTGGGGCAGCCCCAGCATTTT
TRBD2 - TRBJ2-5 TRBV20-1 CSGTSRETQYF TGCAGCGGGACTAGCAGAGAGACCCAGTACTTC
- - TRBJ1-5 TRBV4-1 CASSQAPWRSNQPQHF TGCGCCAGCAGCCAAGCCCCCTGGAGGAGCAATCAGCCCCAGCATTTT
- many TRBJ1-1 TRBV13 CASNKASRATEAFF TGTGCCAGCAATAAGGCGTCCAGGGCCACTGAAGCTTTCTTT
- many TRBJ2-7 TRBV5-1 CASSSNSYEQYF TGCGCCAGCAGCTCCAATTCCTACGAGCAGTACTTC
- - TRBJ2-5 TRBV10-3 CAPGRGKETQYF TGTGCCCCCGGTAGGGGGAAAGAGACCCAGTACTTC
- once TRBJ1-1 TRBV5-8 CASSRVGPLQEAFF TGTGCCAGCAGCAGGGTGGGTCCCTTGCAAGAGGCTTTCTTT
- many TRBJ1-6 TRBV7-9 CASRSGKSNNSPLHF TGTGCCAGCCGTTCGGGCAAAAGCAATAATTCACCCCTCCACTTT
- - TRBJ1-6 TRBV7-9 CASRPPSEGLHF TGTGCCAGCAGACCCCCCAGCGAGGGCCTCCACTTT
- few TRBJ1-5 TRBV24-1 CATSDGGLAASEHF TGTGCCACCAGTGATGGGGGACTAGCGGCGTCCGAGCATTTT
- - TRBJ2-7 TRBV15 CATSRDASSGPWGEQYF TGTGCCACCAGCAGAGATGCCAGCAGTGGCCCCTGGGGCGAGCAGTACTTC
TRBD1 - TRBJ1-4 TRBV5-1 CASSPLSGTAENEKLFF TGCGCCAGCAGCCCACTTTCCGGGACAGCTGAGAATGAAAAACTGTTTTTT
TRBD1 few TRBJ1-1 TRBV29-1 CSGRDSQMNTEAFF TGCAGCGGGAGGGACAGCCAAATGAACACTGAAGCTTTCTTT
- - TRBJ1-1 TRBV3-1 CAGSQEGWTEAFF TGTGCCGGCAGCCAAGAAGGGTGGACTGAAGCTTTCTTT
TRBD1 - TRBJ1-6 TRBV2 CASSGSGTVTSPLHF TGTGCCAGCAGTGGATCCGGGACAGTTACTTCACCCCTCCACTTT
- - TRBJ2-5 TRBV10-3 CAARTVGTQYF TGTGCCGCGAGGACAGTCGGGACCCAGTACTTC
- many TRBJ1-3 TRBV5-1 CASSLGQLDSTIYF TGCGCCAGCAGCTTGGGACAGTTGGACTCCACCATATATTTT
- many TRBJ2-2 TRBV11-2 CASSLVPWDTGELFF TGTGCCAGCAGCTTAGTTCCGTGGGACACCGGGGAGCTGTTTTTT
- - TRBJ1-4 TRBV10-3 CAISESTPATNEKLSF TGTGCCATCAGTGAGTCAACCCCAGCAACTAATGAAAAACTGTCTTTT
- - TRBJ2-5 TRBV24-1 CATSDFSPEGETQYF TGTGCCACCAGTGATTTTTCACCAGAGGGGGAGACCCAGTACTTC
- many TRBJ1-6 TRBV3-1 CASSQVAGLGDSPLHF TGTGCCAGCAGCCAAGTCGCAGGACTGGGGGATTCACCCCTCCACTTT
- many TRBJ2-7 TRBV7-3 CASSSLTGQYRPFLIEQYF TGTGCCAGCAGCTCCCTAACAGGGCAATATCGCCCCTTCCTTATCGAGCAGTACTTC
- many TRBJ2-5 TRBV7-9 CASSQFISEETQYF TGTGCCAGCAGCCAGTTTATATCAGAGGAGACCCAGTACTTC
TRBD1 few TRBJ2-7 TRBV28 CASRPRGTGTYEQYF TGTGCCAGCAGACCGCGGGGGACAGGGACCTACGAGCAGTACTTC
- - TRBJ1-1 TRBV2 CASMMATEAFF TGTGCCAGCATGATGGCGACTGAAGCTTTCTTT
TRBD1 many TRBJ2-2 TRBV20-1 CSARDRLGDTGELFF TGCAGTGCCCGGGACAGGTTGGGTGACACCGGGGAGCTGTTTTTT
TRBD1 - TRBJ2-2 TRBV7-9 CASSRGTGRATGELFF TGTGCCAGCAGCCGAGGGACAGGGCGGGCCACCGGGGAGCTGTTTTTT
TRBD1 - TRBJ1-2 TRBV15 CATSRVTGSYGYTF TGTGCCACCAGCAGAGTGACAGGGAGTTATGGCTACACCTTC
- many TRBJ1-2 TRBV29-1 CSVTGTLFYGYTF TGCAGCGTTACCGGGACCTTATTCTATGGCTACACCTTC
- - TRBJ2-3 TRBV7-2 CASTPVGSTDTQYF TGTGCCAGCACCCCTGTGGGGAGCACAGATACGCAGTATTTT